This T cell receptor beta chain was sequenced in a study of T cells in Graves' hyperthyroidism and ophthalmopathy. TCR beta CDR3 regions were amplified from RNA. Primed by the HTBI set, a first-round RT-PCR was run on the TCR CDR3. TCRdb ran MiXCR on the multiplex PCR reads and lists one entry per CDR3 protein. The table has roughly 710,000 distinct CDR3 sequences, around a third seen once; the top ten hold around 31%. Clinical symptoms, serum thyroxine and TRAb, thyroid ultrasound and orbital computed tomography were used for the diagnoses. This CDR3 has 18 amino acids. Germline V lookup: CDR1 SGHVS, CDR2 FQNEAQ. V dropped 5 bases and J dropped 6 bases, with 26 bases sitting between them.

Source material: blood. The receptor's source is a woman between 40 and 55 years old with Graves' hyperthyroidism. The rearrangement links TRBV7-8 to TRBJ1-5; D ambiguous. The CDR3 bases are TGTGCCAGCAGCCCCCCGAGCCCCAACCCCCAACACAGTCAGCCCCAGCATTTT. This codes for CASSPPSPNPQHSQPQHF.